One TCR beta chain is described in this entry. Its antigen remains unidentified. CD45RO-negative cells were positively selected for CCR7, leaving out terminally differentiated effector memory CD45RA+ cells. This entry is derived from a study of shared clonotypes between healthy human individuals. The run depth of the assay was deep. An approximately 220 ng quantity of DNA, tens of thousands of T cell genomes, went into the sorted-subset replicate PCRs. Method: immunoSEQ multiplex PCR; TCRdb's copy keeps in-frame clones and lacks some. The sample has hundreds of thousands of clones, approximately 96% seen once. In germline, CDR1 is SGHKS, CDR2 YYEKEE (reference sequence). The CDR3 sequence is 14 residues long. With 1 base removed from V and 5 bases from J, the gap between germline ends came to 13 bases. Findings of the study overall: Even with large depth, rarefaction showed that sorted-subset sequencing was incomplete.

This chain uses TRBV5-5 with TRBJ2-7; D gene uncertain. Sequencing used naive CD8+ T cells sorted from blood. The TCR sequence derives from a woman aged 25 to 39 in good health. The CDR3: CASSLNSVIDEQYF. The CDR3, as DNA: TGTGCCAGCAGCTTGAACTCCGTAATAGACGAGCAGTACTTC.